This T cell receptor (beta chain) originates from a study of T-cell reconstitution after alpha-beta-depleted transplantation in children. Preparation of the TCRbeta library involved a method that used unique molecular identifiers. TCRdb recomputed calls from the PCR reads with MiXCR, one row per CDR3 protein. The sample consists of about 610,000 distinct CDR3 sequences, 8% to 11% of them appearing once. This TCR came from a human donor who donated a stem cell graft to a child with acute myeloid leukemia. This material consisted of PBMCs from the stem cell graft donor, taken from the stem cell graft.

The DNA for the CDR3 is TGTGCCACCAGCTTGGGGTCAGGGTCCTACAATGAGCAGTTCTTC. This gives the protein CATSLGSGSYNEQFF. V is TRBV15 and J is TRBJ2-1; perhaps TRBD1 as D (5 bases). Germline CDR1 LNHNV, CDR2 YYDKDF (reference sequence). Trimming shortened V by 5 bases and J by 1 base, and 12 bases separated the two germline ends. The CDR3 has 15 amino acids.